Given below is one T cell receptor (beta chain) in context. The CDR3 totals 16 residues. This sample was taken from a study of technical replicates of blood from a few donors. Clones were sequenced by immunoSEQ multiplex PCR, and TCRdb holds only the in-frame ones, with some missing. The data show about 82,000 clones, over 90% seen once. Sequenced material: T cells isolated from PBMCs. The gene calls are TRBV12-2 and TRBJ2-3; the table's D call, TRBD2, was not checked against the DNA. TRBV12-2 is designated a pseudogene. This receptor was taken from a human donor in good health. CDR3 loop: CASRLGGSGSTDTQYF. In DNA, the CDR3 is TGTGCAAGTCGCTTAGGAGGTAGCGGGAGCACAGATACGCAGTATTTT.